Shown below are 28 T cell receptor beta chains from a single sample sequenced in a study of cytomegalovirus exposure and HLA in healthy donors. TCRdb's table, derived via immunoSEQ multiplex PCR, lists solely in-frame clones and lacks some. The repertoire holds fewer than 100,000 clones, with approximately 91% as singletons. The sample was PBMCs. These receptors all stem from a man aged 25-45 years in good health and CMV-seronegative.

The gene calls are TRBV11-2 and TRBJ1-1, with 7 bases that match TRBD1. Germline V gene lookup returns CDR1 SGHAT and CDR2 FQNNGV. The length of the CDR3 is 14 residues. V was pared by 5 bases and J by 1 base, with 4 bases of the junction left unmatched. The CDR3 nucleotides are TGTGCCAGCAGCCTAAGGACAGGGAACACTGAAGCTTTCTTT. This gives the protein CASSLRTGNTEAFF.

This chain connects TRBV7-2 to TRBJ2-4; a possible D gene is TRBD1 (6 bases). V was cut by 5 bases and J by 0 bases, with 11 bases left in between. The CDR3 is made up of 15 amino acids. Per germline, CDR1 SGHTA and CDR2 FQGNSA. The CDR3 loop is CASSPGQLAKNIQYF. The CDR3, as DNA: TGTGCCAGCAGCCCCGGACAGCTAGCCAAAAACATTCAGTACTTC.

The genes are TRBV19 and TRBJ2-7, with D tentatively TRBD1 (5 bases). V gave up 3 bases and J gave up 2 bases, with 17 bases separating them. The CDR3 is 16 residues long. Germline V gene data show CDR1 as LNHDA and CDR2 as SQIVND (reference sequence). The CDR3 loop reads CASSIGPVDRAYEQYF. The CDR3 nucleotides read TGTGCCAGTAGTATCGGGCCCGTTGACAGAGCCTACGAGCAGTACTTC.

The chain employs TRBV5-1 and TRBJ1-4; possibly TRBD1 for D (6 bases). Germline CDR1 is SGHRS and CDR2 is YFSETQ. V lost 5 bases to trimming and J lost 3 bases, with 8 bases between them. This CDR3 has 13 amino acids. The CDR3 reads CASSTGPNEKLFF. As DNA, the CDR3 is TGCGCCAGCAGTACAGGGCCTAATGAAAAACTGTTTTTT.

This chain connects TRBV29-1 to TRBJ2-3; D remains ambiguous. Germline CDR1 reads SQVTM; CDR2 reads ANQGSEA. This CDR3 region has 13 residues. Deletions cut 6 bases from V and 2 bases from J, with 12 bases between. The CDR3 DNA follows: TGCAGCGTAGAACATCGACTCACAGATACGCAGTATTTT. This gives the protein CSVEHRLTDTQYF.

This clone came up once. The rearrangement uses TRBV14 and TRBJ2-7; 10 positions match TRBD1. CDR1 and CDR2 from the germline V gene are SGHDN and FVKESK. Trimming cost V 3 bases and J 3 bases; bases outside gene matches: 2. The CDR3 is made up of 14 amino acids. The CDR3 DNA is TGTGCCAGCAGCCAGGGGACAGGGGACTACGAGCAGTACTTC. It translates to CASSQGTGDYEQYF. Based on the CDR3 plus reference TRBV14 and TRBJ2-7, the full variable domain is EAGVTQFPSHSVIEKGQTVTLRCDPISGHDNLYWYRRVMGKEIKFLLHFVKESKQDESGMPNNRFLAERTGGTYSTLKVQPAELEDSGVYFCASSQGTGDYEQYFGPGTRLTVT.

This chain uses TRBV20-1 with TRBJ1-4; D is perhaps TRBD1 (5 bases). V was clipped by 2 bases and J by 8 bases, with 6 bases between them. CDR3 length: 11 residues. CDR1 DFQATT and CDR2 SNEGSKA come from the germline V gene (reference sequence). As DNA, the CDR3 is TGCAGTGCTAGAAAGGGGGAAAAACTGTTTTTT. Its protein is CSARKGEKLFF.

The table lists this clone with a count of one. J is TRBJ1-3 and V is TRBV28, with D maybe TRBD1 (6 bases). The CDR3 length is 16 residues. V shed 6 bases and J shed 3 bases, with 18 bases lying between them. Germline V gene lookup returns CDR1 MDHEN and CDR2 SYDVKM. CDR3 DNA sequence: TGTGCCAGCAGACCTAGTTCAGGGGCAGGTGGAAACACCATATATTTT. Translation: CASRPSSGAGGNTIYF.

The rearrangement uses TRBV6-5 and TRBJ2-7; D gene unclear. Between the trimmed V and J ends, which lost 4 bases and 0 bases, there was a span of 10 bases. CDR1 is MNHEY and CDR2 is SVGAGI in the germline V gene. The CDR3 totals 14 residues. The DNA for the CDR3 is TGTGCCAGCAGTTCTATGCCGTACTCCTACGAGCAGTACTTC. This gives the protein CASSSMPYSYEQYF.

This rearrangement joins TRBV28 to TRBJ2-3; a possible D gene is TRBD2 (8 bases). Germline values: CDR1 MDHEN, CDR2 SYDVKM. This CDR3 contains 19 residues. V lost 5 bases to trimming and J lost 7 bases, with 31 bases between them. The CDR3 reads CASSEVRIRGRRGVNTQYF. In DNA form, the CDR3 reads TGTGCCAGCAGTGAGGTTCGGATCAGGGGGAGGCGGGGGGTGAATACGCAGTATTTT.

The chain recombines TRBV19 with TRBJ1-2; TRBD1 matches 9 bases. V was pared by 0 bases and J by 8 bases, with 4 bases of the junction left unmatched. CDR3 size: 14 residues. Germline CDR1 reads LNHDA; CDR2 reads SQIVND (reference sequence). CDR3: CASSIDPQGAGYTF. For the CDR3, the DNA is TGTGCCAGTAGTATAGACCCACAGGGGGCCGGCTACACCTTC.

The V gene is TRBV5-1, the J gene TRBJ2-3; 7 bases map to TRBD2. CDR3 length equals 16 residues. Germline assignment: CDR1 SGHRS and CDR2 YFSETQ. Unmatched junction bases numbered 6, after V lost 0 bases and J lost 2 bases. CDR3 sequence reads: CASSLGASGHTDTQYF. CDR3 DNA: TGCGCCAGCAGCTTGGGGGCTAGCGGTCACACAGATACGCAGTATTTT.

J is TRBJ1-2 and V is TRBV6-4; 8 positions agree with TRBD1. Germline values: CDR1 MRHNA, CDR2 SNTAGT. Germline trimming cut 6 bases from V and 0 bases from J; bases unmatched to any gene: 3. This CDR3 is built from 14 residues. The chain's CDR3 is CASSRTGTNYGYTF. The CDR3 DNA reads as TGTGCCAGCAGCAGGACAGGGACTAACTATGGCTACACCTTC.

The chain couples TRBV6-5 to TRBJ1-2; TRBD1 is a possible D gene (6 bases). V was cut by 7 bases and J by 6 bases, with 15 bases left in between. CDR3 size: 13 residues. Germline loops: CDR1 MNHEY, CDR2 SVGAGI. The CDR3 spells CASNTLWGHGYTF. The CDR3 DNA follows: TGTGCCAGCAACACTCTGTGGGGGCATGGCTACACCTTC.

The chain employs TRBV30 and TRBJ1-4; TRBD1 might be the D (6 bases). Trimming took 5 bases from V and 4 from J, leaving 8 bases between them. CDR1 GTSNPN and CDR2 SVGIG come from the germline V gene (reference sequence). The CDR3 sequence is 12 residues long. This CDR3 reads CAWDRSNEKLFF. CDR3 coding DNA: TGTGCCTGGGACAGGAGTAATGAAAAACTGTTTTTT.

The chain combines TRBV30 with TRBJ1-5; D remains unclear. V gave up 5 bases and J gave up 4 bases, with 12 bases separating them. CDR1 GTSNPN and CDR2 SVGIG come from the germline V gene (reference sequence). The CDR3 is made up of 13 amino acids. CDR3 residues: CAWASGPNQPQHF. CDR3 nucleotide sequence: TGTGCCTGGGCCTCAGGCCCAAATCAGCCCCAGCATTTT.

The V gene is TRBV6-1, the J gene TRBJ2-3; D not certain. The CDR3 consists of 15 residues. Germline V gives CDR1 MNHNS, CDR2 SASEGT. V dropped 0 bases and J dropped 0 bases, with 7 bases sitting between them. The CDR3 protein is CASSEAATSTDTQYF. The CDR3 nucleotides are TGTGCCAGCAGTGAAGCGGCGACTAGCACAGATACGCAGTATTTT.

The chain is built from TRBV27 and TRBJ1-5; D possibly corresponds to TRBD1 (5 bases). CDR3 size: 15 residues. Germline CDR1 MNHEY, CDR2 SMNVEV (reference sequence). V was clipped by 6 bases and J by 6 bases, with 18 bases between them. CDR3: CASRSQRRQGQPQHF. The CDR3 nucleotides read TGTGCCAGCAGGAGTCAGCGCCGGCAGGGTCAGCCCCAGCATTTT.

The chain is built from TRBV2 and TRBJ1-4, with 11 bases aligning to TRBD1. V was clipped by 7 bases and J by 11 bases; unmatched bases: 9. There are 14 residues in the CDR3. Germline CDR1 is SNHLY and CDR2 is FYNNEI. The DNA for the CDR3 is TGTGCCAGCAACCGAGGACAGGGGGCTGATAAACTGTTTTTT. Translation gives CASNRGQGADKLFF.

The CDR3 sequence is CASRRLAGGRHEQFF. As DNA, the CDR3 is TGTGCCAGCAGAAGACTAGCGGGGGGGAGGCATGAGCAGTTCTTC. This sequence joins TRBV27 and TRBJ2-1; TRBD2 agrees at 14 bases. Trimming took 6 bases from V and 8 from J; bases not matched to a gene: 6. The CDR3 loop spans 15 amino acids. Per the germline V gene, CDR1 is MNHEY and CDR2 is SMNVEV (reference sequence).

The chain employs TRBV7-2 and TRBJ2-5, with TRBD2 matching over 10 bases. This CDR3 spans 16 amino acids. Germline lookup yields CDR1 SGHTA and CDR2 FQGNSA. V dropped 5 bases and J dropped 5; count of bases not matched to a gene: 11. CDR3 residues: CASSPERGGGVETQYF. The DNA for the CDR3 is TGTGCCAGCAGCCCAGAGCGGGGGGGAGGTGTGGAGACCCAGTACTTC. Full variable domain (missing parts from reference TRBV7-2 and TRBJ2-5): GAGVSQSPSNKVTEKGKDVELRCDPISGHTALYWYRQSLGQGLEFLIYFQGNSAPDKSGLPSDRFSAERTGGSVSTLTIQRTQQEDSAVYLCASSPERGGGVETQYFGPGTRLLVL.

This clone has a handful of counts. The gene calls are TRBV27 and TRBJ1-6, with D perhaps TRBD1 (5 bases). V dropped 0 bases and J dropped 10 bases, with 7 bases sitting between them. This CDR3 is 13 amino acids long. Germline loops: CDR1 MNHEY, CDR2 SMNVEV (reference sequence). The CDR3, as DNA: TGTGCCAGCAGTTTATCGACAGTATCACCCCTCCACTTT. Translated: CASSLSTVSPLHF.

The chain carries TRBV7-9 and TRBJ1-3; D is unclear. V lost 1 base to trimming and J lost 0 bases, with 10 bases between them. The CDR3 runs 16 residues. CDR1 SEHNR and CDR2 FQNEAQ come from the germline V gene (reference sequence). CDR3 in DNA: TGTGCCAGCAGCTTAGTAGTCTCAAACTCTGGAAACACCATATATTTT. Encoded protein: CASSLVVSNSGNTIYF. The full variable domain, its missing parts supplied by reference TRBV7-9 and TRBJ1-3, is DTGVSQNPRHKITKRGQNVTFRCDPISEHNRLYWYRQTLGQGPEFLTYFQNEAQLEKSRLLSDRFSAERPKGSFSTLEIQRTEQGDSAMYLCASSLVVSNSGNTIYFGEGSWLTVV.

This clone was recorded once. The chain is built from TRBV6-5 and TRBJ2-3; 9 bases fit TRBD2. The V gene's germline CDR1 is MNHEY and CDR2 SVGAGI. The junction had 5 bases not matched to a gene; V was cut back by 0 bases and J by 4 bases. This CDR3 is built from 16 residues. The CDR3 nucleotides read TGTGCCAGCAGTTACTCGGGGCTAGCGGGGCCAGATACGCAGTATTTT. Translating gives CASSYSGLAGPDTQYF.

The chain employs TRBV10-3 and TRBJ2-5; 7 nucleotides match TRBD2. V lost 1 base to trimming and J lost 4 bases; unmatched junction nucleotides: 15. Germline V gives CDR1 ENHRY, CDR2 SYGVKD. This CDR3 is built from 18 residues. The CDR3 reads CAISELSTLREAGETQYF. The CDR3, as DNA: TGTGCCATCAGTGAGTTATCGACGTTACGGGAGGCGGGAGAGACCCAGTACTTC.

V usage is TRBV28 and J usage is TRBJ1-2; D not resolved. V was pared by 4 bases and J by 4 bases, with 13 bases between. Germline V gene data show CDR1 as MDHEN and CDR2 as SYDVKM. This CDR3 is 14 amino acids long. CDR3 DNA sequence: TGTGCCAGCAGTTATCTGAGTGGTGTCTATGGCTACACCTTC. It yields the protein CASSYLSGVYGYTF.

This chain links TRBV2 with TRBJ2-5; D is possibly TRBD1 (6 bases). Germline values: CDR1 SNHLY, CDR2 FYNNEI. Trimming shortened V by 6 bases and J by 5 bases, and 7 bases separated the two germline ends. There are 11 residues in the CDR3. The CDR3 region is CASRQGETQYF. The DNA of the CDR3 is TGTGCCAGCAGACAGGGTGAGACCCAGTACTTC.

The genes are TRBV19 and TRBJ1-2, with D uncertain. Trimming cost V 6 bases and J 5 bases, with 13 bases left between them. The CDR3 contains 13 residues. Germline CDR1 reads LNHDA; CDR2 reads SQIVND (reference sequence). CDR3 amino acids: CASRVSDLYGYTF. The CDR3 DNA follows: TGTGCCAGTAGGGTCAGCGACCTTTATGGCTACACCTTC.